This T cell receptor (beta chain) was retrieved from a study of cytomegalovirus exposure and HLA in healthy donors. In its sample, this clone was seen a few times. The CDR3 is 12 residues long. Germline V gene lookup returns CDR1 LGHNA and CDR2 YNFKEQ. V gave up 3 bases and J gave up 7 bases, with 9 bases separating them. The PCR used 60 Vbeta and 13 Jbeta primers. Measured with immunoSEQ multiplex PCR; TCRdb has only the in-frame clones, and not every one. The sample includes about 140,000 clones, just over 65% of them seen just once. All donors participated as healthy donors of bone marrow. The chain has TRBV4-2 and TRBJ2-5; weak D call: TRBD2 (5 bases). This clonotype originated in a woman aged 55-69 years in good health and CMV-seronegative. Sequenced input: PBMCs. CDR3 in DNA: TGTGCCAGCAGCCATCCTCGGGGGACCCAGTACTTC. Its protein is CASSHPRGTQYF.